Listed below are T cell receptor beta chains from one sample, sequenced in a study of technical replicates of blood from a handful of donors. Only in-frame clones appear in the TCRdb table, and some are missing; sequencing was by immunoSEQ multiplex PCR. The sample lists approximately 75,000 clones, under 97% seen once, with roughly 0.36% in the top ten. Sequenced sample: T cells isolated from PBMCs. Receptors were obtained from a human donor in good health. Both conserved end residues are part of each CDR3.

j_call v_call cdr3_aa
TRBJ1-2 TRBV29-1 CSVGGTTDGYTF
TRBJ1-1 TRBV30 CAWRMGRTEAFF
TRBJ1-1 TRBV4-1 CASSQGHPDREAFF
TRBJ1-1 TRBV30 CAGGQGGAFF
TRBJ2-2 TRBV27 CASSLFTGSGRNTGELFF
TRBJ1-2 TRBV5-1 CASTIGQDYGYTF
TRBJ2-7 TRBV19 CASSVLAASSYEQYF
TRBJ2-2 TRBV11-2 CASSVSGGYTGELFF
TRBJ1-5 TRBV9 CASSVDGGGNGPQHF
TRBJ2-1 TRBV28 CATLMWTGPKTRGNEQFF
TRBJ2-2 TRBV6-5 CASSYGFYTGELFF
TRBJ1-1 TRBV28 CASTGTEAFF
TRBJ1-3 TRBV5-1 CASSPGERNTIYF
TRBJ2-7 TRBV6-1 CASSEVTFSSYEQYF
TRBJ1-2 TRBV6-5 CASSQALYGYTF
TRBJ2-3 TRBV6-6 CASLTTSDTQYF
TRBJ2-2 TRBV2 CATHRGPNSGELFF
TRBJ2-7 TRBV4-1 CASSPLGGQPTYF
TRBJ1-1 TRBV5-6 CASSVDRLMNTEAFF
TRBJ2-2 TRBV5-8 CATETGHRTGELFF
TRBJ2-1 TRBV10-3 CAISPNYNEQFF
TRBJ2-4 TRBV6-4 CASSPLAGGPKNIQYF
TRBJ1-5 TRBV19 CASSMGPVEGGQHF
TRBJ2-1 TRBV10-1 CASSEYEGAIYNEQFF
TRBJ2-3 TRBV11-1 CASSWEAGGTDTQYF
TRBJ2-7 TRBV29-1 CSVAGGSAYEQYF
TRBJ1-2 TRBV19 CASSAYREVVFYTF
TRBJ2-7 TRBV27 CASAWGLATSYEQYF
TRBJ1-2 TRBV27 CASSLEVGYGYTF
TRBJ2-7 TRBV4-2 CASSPVGGSYEQYF
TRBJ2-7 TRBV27 CASSRDRGTYEQYF
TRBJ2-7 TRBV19 CASSYQGSHEQYF
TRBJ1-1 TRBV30 CAWGTGGLTEAFF
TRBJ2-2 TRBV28 CASSLRGNTGELFF
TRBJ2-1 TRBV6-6 CASSSRVYEQFF
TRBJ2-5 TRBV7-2 CASSGGLGGRRTQYF
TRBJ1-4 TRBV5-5 CASSPPGQGGEKLFF
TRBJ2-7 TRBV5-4 CASSLGGDSSYEQYF
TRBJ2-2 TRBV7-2 CASSPLITTGELFF
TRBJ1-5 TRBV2 CASSESAGGQPQHF
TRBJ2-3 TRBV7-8 CASSLVFLGTDTQYF
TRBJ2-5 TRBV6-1 CASSERGDRGGETQYF
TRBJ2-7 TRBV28 CATATGGYEQYF
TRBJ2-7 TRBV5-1 CASSLAGPEQYF
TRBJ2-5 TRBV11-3 CASSPGREVETQYF
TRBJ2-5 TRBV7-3 CASSSTSAAGTQYF
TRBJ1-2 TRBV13 CASSFRDRGLHLVGYTF